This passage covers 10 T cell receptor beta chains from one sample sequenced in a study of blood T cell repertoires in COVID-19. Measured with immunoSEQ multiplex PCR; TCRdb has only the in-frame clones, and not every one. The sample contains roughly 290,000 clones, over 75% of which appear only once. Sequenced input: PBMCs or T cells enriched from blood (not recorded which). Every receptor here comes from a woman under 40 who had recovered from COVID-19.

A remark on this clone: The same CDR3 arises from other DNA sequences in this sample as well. CDR3 region: CASSIGGGQETQYF. DNA of the CDR3: TGTGCCAGTAGTATAGGGGGGGGCCAAGAGACCCAGTACTTC. The gene calls are TRBV19 and TRBJ2-5; 7 bases map to TRBD2. This CDR3 region has 14 residues. V lost 1 base, J lost 1 base, and 0 bases stayed unmatched. Germline V gene sequence: CDR1 LNHDA, CDR2 SQIVND (reference sequence).

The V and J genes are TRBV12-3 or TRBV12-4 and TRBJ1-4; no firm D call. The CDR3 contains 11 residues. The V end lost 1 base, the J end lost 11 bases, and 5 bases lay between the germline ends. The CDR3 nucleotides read TGTGCCAGCAGTTTAGGGGCTAAACTGTTTTTT. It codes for CASSLGAKLFF.

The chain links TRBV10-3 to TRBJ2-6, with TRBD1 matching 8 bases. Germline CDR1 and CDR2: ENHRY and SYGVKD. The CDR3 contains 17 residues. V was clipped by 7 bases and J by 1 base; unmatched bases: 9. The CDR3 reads CAINDRGISSGANVLTF. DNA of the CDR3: TGTGCCATCAATGACAGGGGAATCAGTTCTGGGGCCAACGTCCTGACTTTC.

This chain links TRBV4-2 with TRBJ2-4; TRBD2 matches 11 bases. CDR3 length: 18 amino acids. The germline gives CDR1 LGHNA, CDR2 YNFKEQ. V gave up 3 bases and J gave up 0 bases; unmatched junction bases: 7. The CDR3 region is CASSHQLAGGPAKNIQYF. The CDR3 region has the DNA TGTGCCAGCAGCCACCAATTAGCGGGAGGGCCAGCCAAAAACATTCAGTACTTC.

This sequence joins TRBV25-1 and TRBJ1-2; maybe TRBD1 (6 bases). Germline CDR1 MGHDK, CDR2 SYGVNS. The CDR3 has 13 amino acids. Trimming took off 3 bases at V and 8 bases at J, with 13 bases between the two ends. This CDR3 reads CASSDETGLGYTF. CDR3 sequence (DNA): TGTGCCAGCAGTGATGAAACAGGGCTCGGCTACACCTTC.

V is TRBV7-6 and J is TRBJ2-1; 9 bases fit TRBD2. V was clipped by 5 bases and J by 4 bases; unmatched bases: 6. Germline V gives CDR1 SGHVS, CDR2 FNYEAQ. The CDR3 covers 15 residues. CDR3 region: CASSPKTSGYNEQFF. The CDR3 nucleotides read TGTGCCAGCAGCCCAAAGACTAGCGGTTACAATGAGCAGTTCTTC.

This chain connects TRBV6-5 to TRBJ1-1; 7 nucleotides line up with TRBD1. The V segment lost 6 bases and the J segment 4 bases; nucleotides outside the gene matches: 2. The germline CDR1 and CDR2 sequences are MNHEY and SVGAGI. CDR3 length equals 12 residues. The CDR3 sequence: CASRQGLTEAFF. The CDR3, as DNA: TGTGCCAGCAGACAGGGGCTCACTGAAGCTTTCTTT.

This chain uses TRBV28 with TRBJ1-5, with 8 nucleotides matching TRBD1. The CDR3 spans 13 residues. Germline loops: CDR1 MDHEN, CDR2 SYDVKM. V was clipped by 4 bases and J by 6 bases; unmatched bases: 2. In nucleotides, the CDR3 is TGTGCCAGCAGTTACGGGACAGGTCAGCCCCAGCATTTT. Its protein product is CASSYGTGQPQHF.

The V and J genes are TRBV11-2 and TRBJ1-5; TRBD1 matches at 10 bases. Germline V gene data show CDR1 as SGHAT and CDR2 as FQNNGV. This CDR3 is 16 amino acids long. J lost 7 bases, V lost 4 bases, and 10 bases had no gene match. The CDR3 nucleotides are TGTGCCAGCAGCTCAACTAGACAGGGGGCTGGACAGCCCCAGCATTTT. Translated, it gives CASSSTRQGAGQPQHF. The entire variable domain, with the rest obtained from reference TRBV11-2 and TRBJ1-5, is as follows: EAGVAQSPRYKIIEKRQSVAFWCNPISGHATLYWYQQILGQGPKLLIQFQNNGVVDDSQLPKDRFSAERLKGVDSTLKIQPAKLEDSAVYLCASSSTRQGAGQPQHFGDGTRLSIL.

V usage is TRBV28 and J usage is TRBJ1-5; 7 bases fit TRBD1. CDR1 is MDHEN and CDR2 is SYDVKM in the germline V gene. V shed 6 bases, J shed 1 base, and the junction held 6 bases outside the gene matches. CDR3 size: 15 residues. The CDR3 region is CASRITGVSNQPQHF. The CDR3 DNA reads TGTGCCAGCAGGATAACAGGGGTGAGCAATCAGCCCCAGCATTTT.